These 22 T cell receptor beta chains were all obtained from the same sample, sequenced in a study of T cell repertoires in cytomegalovirus infection. Their antigens are not known. One entry per CDR3 protein, called by TCRdb with MiXCR from the reads. Among about 360,000 distinct CDR3 sequences listed, about 32% were seen once. The sequences come from cultured PBMCs, collected from culture after CMV antigen stimulation. These receptors were collected from a human donor in good health (CMV status not recorded). Some clones in this sample may be carry-over from other donors' samples.

This clonotype has more than one count but fewer than ten. The chain has TRBV28 and TRBJ2-5; TRBD1 agrees at 8 bases. The CDR3 length is 14 residues. Looked up from germline, CDR1 is MDHEN and CDR2 is SYDVKM. V trimming: 6 bases; J trimming: 3 bases; junction bases outside the gene matches: 6. Here the CDR3 reads CASSPDRVEETQYF. The CDR3 coding sequence is TGTGCCAGCAGCCCGGACAGGGTGGAAGAGACCCAGTACTTC.

The chain carries TRBV11-3 and TRBJ1-3; D remains ambiguous. Trimming took off 7 bases at V and 8 bases at J, with 15 bases between the two ends. CDR1 is SGHNT, CDR2 YENEEA, per germline. The CDR3 is made up of 13 amino acids. The CDR3 sequence: CASTHRNGDTIYF. In DNA, the CDR3 is TGTGCCAGCACCCATAGAAATGGGGACACCATATATTTT. The whole variable domain, remainder taken from reference TRBV11-3 and TRBJ1-3, is EAGVVQSPRYKIIEKKQPVAFWCNPISGHNTLYWYLQNLGQGPELLIRYENEEAVDDSQLPKDRFSAERLKGVDSTLKIQPAELGDSAVYLCASTHRNGDTIYFGEGSWLTVV.

The rearrangement links TRBV25-1 to TRBJ1-2; 8 nucleotides agree with TRBD1. This CDR3 has 15 amino acids. The trim removed 3 bases at V and 4 bases at J, leaving 7 bases unmatched. Per the germline V gene, CDR1 is MGHDK and CDR2 is SYGVNS. CDR3 region: CASSDNLGQAYGYTF. The CDR3 bases are TGTGCCAGCAGTGATAACCTGGGACAGGCCTATGGCTACACCTTC.

J is TRBJ2-3 and V is TRBV20-1, with 8 bases identical to TRBD2. The CDR3 has 12 residues. CDR1 DFQATT and CDR2 SNEGSKA come from the germline V gene (reference sequence). The V segment lost 7 bases and the J segment 4 bases; nucleotides outside the gene matches: 4. The CDR3 sequence is CSGSGRSDTQYF. The CDR3 DNA reads as TGCAGTGGGAGCGGGAGATCAGATACGCAGTATTTT.

This clonotype was found many times. The rearrangement joins TRBV7-8 to TRBJ2-5; no clear D gene. V lost 1 base, J lost 4 bases, and 10 bases lay in between. Germline V gene data show CDR1 as SGHVS and CDR2 as FQNEAQ. The CDR3 totals 14 residues. The CDR3 DNA reads as TGTGCCAGCAGCTTAGGGGGTGGATTAGAGACCCAGTACTTC. Translation: CASSLGGGLETQYF.

The sample holds a few counts of this clonotype. This chain connects TRBV28 to TRBJ2-1, with 9 bases identical to TRBD1. This CDR3 has 15 amino acids. V trimming: 6 bases; J trimming: 3 bases; junction bases outside the gene matches: 6. In germline, CDR1 is MDHEN, CDR2 SYDVKM. In DNA form, the CDR3 reads TGTGCCAGCAGAGGGGGGACAGGGCTCTACAATGAGCAGTTCTTC. Translating it yields CASRGGTGLYNEQFF.

This chain connects TRBV18 to TRBJ1-3, with TRBD1 matching 9 bases. V was clipped by 1 base and J by 2 bases; unmatched bases: 6. CDR3 length equals 17 residues. Germline-derived CDR1 and CDR2 are KGHSH and LQKENI. Here the CDR3 DNA reads TGTGCCAGCTCACCACAGGGACAGGGCGCGACTGGAAACACCATATATTTT. It specifies CASSPQGQGATGNTIYF.

The genes are TRBV7-4 and TRBJ1-1; 7 bases line up with TRBD1. V trimming: 5 bases; J trimming: 3 bases; junction bases outside the gene matches: 6. This CDR3 is built from 14 residues. CDR1 is SGHVT and CDR2 is SQSDAQ in the germline V gene. The CDR3 nucleotides read TGTGCCAGCAGCCCCACCGGGACAGACACTGAAGCTTTCTTT. Amino acids: CASSPTGTDTEAFF.

This clonotype was seen more than once but under ten times. The J gene is TRBJ1-6, the V gene TRBV6-2 or TRBV6-3; no reliable D call. The CDR3 is made up of 17 amino acids. CDR1 MNHEY and CDR2 SVGEGT come from the germline V gene. V lost 7 bases to trimming and J lost 10 bases, with 26 bases between them. The CDR3 loop reads CASTTPSGGGVRSPLHF. CDR3 in DNA: TGTGCCAGCACCACTCCCTCCGGCGGTGGCGTCAGGTCACCCCTCCACTTT.

The chain employs TRBV12-3 or TRBV12-4 and TRBJ1-2; TRBD1 agrees at 10 bases. This CDR3 has 12 amino acids. Trimming at V came to 5 bases and at J to 6 bases, leaving 0 bases not matched to a gene. In DNA form, the CDR3 reads TGTGCCAGCAGTGGGACAGGGGATGGCTACACCTTC. It specifies CASSGTGDGYTF.

This rearrangement joins TRBV20-1 to TRBJ1-1, with 7 bases that match TRBD1. V shed 6 bases, J shed 5 bases, and the junction held 6 bases outside the gene matches. Germline CDR1 and CDR2: DFQATT and SNEGSKA (reference sequence). There are 12 residues in the CDR3. CDR3 in amino acids: CSASMTGTEAFF. In DNA, the CDR3 is TGCAGTGCATCGATGACAGGGACTGAAGCTTTCTTT.

This clonotype has a count of ten or more. The chain employs TRBV7-2 and TRBJ1-6, with D tentatively TRBD1 (6 bases). Deletions cut 0 bases from V and 9 bases from J, with 15 bases between. From germline, CDR1 is SGHTA and CDR2 FQGNSA. The CDR3 is made up of 16 amino acids. CDR3 in DNA: TGTGCCAGCAGCTTAGCGGGGGGCCAAAGCCCTTCACCCCTCCACTTT. Amino acid sequence: CASSLAGGQSPSPLHF.

The rearrangement links TRBV5-4 to TRBJ2-5; a weak D match, TRBD2 (5 bases). CDR1 is SGHNT, CDR2 YYREEE, per germline (reference sequence). This CDR3 comprises 15 residues. The V gene lost 5 bases and the J gene lost 1 base, with 15 bases spanning the gap. In DNA form, the CDR3 reads TGTGCCAGCAGACCCAGACCACGGGGCCAAGAGACCCAGTACTTC. It codes for CASRPRPRGQETQYF.

This clonotype appeared many times. The chain carries TRBV7-2 and TRBJ2-1; D remains ambiguous. V was shortened by 7 bases and J by 6 bases, with 16 bases between the two germline ends. There are 14 residues in the CDR3. The V gene's germline CDR1 is SGHTA and CDR2 FQGNSA. DNA for the CDR3: TGTGCCAGCACCCTCTCCGGTGGGGTCAATGAGCAGTTCTTC. This sequence encodes CASTLSGGVNEQFF.

This chain joins TRBV6-5 and TRBJ2-1; D is possibly TRBD2 (5 bases). Germline V gene lookup returns CDR1 MNHEY and CDR2 SVGAGI. V dropped 6 bases and J dropped 8 bases, with 17 bases sitting between them. This CDR3 contains 14 residues. The CDR3 region is CASSPPGILDEQFF. The CDR3 DNA reads TGTGCCAGCAGCCCACCGGGGATTTTGGATGAGCAGTTCTTC.

This clonotype is a singleton in its sample. The chain carries TRBV5-1 and TRBJ2-1, with TRBD1 identical over 7 bases. The CDR3 has 14 amino acids. Germline-derived CDR1 and CDR2 are SGHRS and YFSETQ. V shed 4 bases and J 5 bases; nucleotides not matched to a gene: 6. Here the CDR3 DNA reads TGCGCCAGCAGCCCCGGACAGGTCCACAATGAGCAGTTCTTC. Residues: CASSPGQVHNEQFF.

DNA of the CDR3: TGTGCCAGCGGTCCGGGGACAGTATCCGAGCAGTACGTC. This sequence encodes CASGPGTVSEQYV. The chain is built from TRBV7-8 and TRBJ2-7, with 7 bases fitting TRBD1. Germline V gives CDR1 SGHVS, CDR2 FQNEAQ. CDR3 length: 13 residues. V lost 8 bases to trimming and J lost 6 bases; unmatched junction nucleotides: 10.

In its sample, this clonotype was seen many times. The chain combines TRBV7-9 with TRBJ2-1, with 7 bases fitting TRBD2. With V trimmed by 5 bases and J by 3 bases, 10 bases remained unmatched. CDR1 and CDR2 from the germline V gene are SEHNR and FQNEAQ (reference sequence). This CDR3 contains 16 residues. CDR3 bases: TGTGCCAGCAGCCAACACGGACTAGAGGGCTACAATGAGCAGTTCTTC. Protein product: CASSQHGLEGYNEQFF.

This clonotype occurred many times. This chain uses TRBV7-2 with TRBJ2-5; 9 bases fit TRBD2. CDR1 and CDR2 from the germline V gene are SGHTA and FQGNSA. This CDR3 contains 16 residues. Unmatched junction bases numbered 9, after V lost 3 bases and J lost 4 bases. CDR3 DNA sequence: TGTGCCAGCAGCTTTTACGGCGGGAGGGGGAGAGAGACCCAGTACTTC. Translated: CASSFYGGRGRETQYF.

This clonotype showed up many times. The chain carries TRBV6-1 and TRBJ2-1; TRBD1 matches at 7 bases. In germline, CDR1 is MNHNS, CDR2 SASEGT. CDR3 size: 15 residues. Losses at the gene ends were 6 bases for V and 7 bases for J; bases not matched to a gene: 12. Here the CDR3 reads CASSLGGLVWNEQFF. In nucleotides, the CDR3 is TGTGCCAGCAGCCTAGGGGGCCTGGTTTGGAATGAGCAGTTCTTC.

The V and J genes are TRBV7-8 and TRBJ2-7; D is undetermined. Trimming pared 2 bases from V and 6 bases from J, leaving 23 bases between. The CDR3 consists of 17 residues. Looked up from germline, CDR1 is SGHVS and CDR2 is FQNEAQ. CDR3 in DNA: TGTGCCAGCAGCTTAAGTGTTCAAAGGACGAACCCCTTCGAGCAGTACGTC. Amino acid sequence: CASSLSVQRTNPFEQYV.

Only a few counts were recorded for this clonotype. J is TRBJ2-1 and V is TRBV14, with D uncertain. Germline V gene sequence: CDR1 SGHDN, CDR2 FVKESK. The V end lost 5 bases, the J end lost 10 bases, and 12 bases lay between the germline ends. This CDR3 is built from 12 residues. The CDR3 nucleotides read TGTGCCAGCAGCGGCCCAGGCGGCGAGCAGTTCTTC. Amino acids: CASSGPGGEQFF.